The 12 T cell receptor beta chains given below trace back to one sample, sequenced in a study of graft-versus-host responses after intestinal transplantation. Profiled with immunoSEQ multiplex PCR; TCRdb holds only in-frame clones, not every one. The sample records about 14,000 clones, approximately 96% being singletons. This specimen was PBMCs, taken 9 days after transplant. These TCRs come from a human patient who received an intestinal transplant, so some T cells may come from the graft donor.

The chain employs TRBV19 and TRBJ2-1; TRBD1 is a possible D gene (5 bases). V was shortened by 4 bases and J by 4 bases, with 11 bases between the two germline ends. Germline CDR1 is LNHDA and CDR2 is SQIVND (reference sequence). This CDR3 contains 14 residues. CDR3 sequence: CASSNGGQYNEQFF. The CDR3 coding sequence is TGTGCCAGTAGTAACGGCGGACAATACAATGAGCAGTTCTTC.

This chain joins TRBV6-5 and TRBJ1-5; 10 nucleotides line up with TRBD1. This CDR3 has 15 amino acids. CDR1 MNHEY and CDR2 SVGAGI come from the germline V gene. The V gene end was trimmed by 2 bases and the J gene end by 2 bases; junction bases not matched to a gene: 0. DNA of the CDR3: TGTGCCAGCAGTTACGGGACAGGGGGCAATCAGCCCCAGCATTTT. Protein product: CASSYGTGGNQPQHF.

The CDR3 is CASSQERGRDTQYF. The DNA for the CDR3 is TGCGCCAGCAGTCAAGAGAGAGGAAGGGATACGCAGTATTTT. The chain links TRBV23-1 to TRBJ2-3, with D uncertain. TRBV23-1 is designated an ORF whose function remains uncertain. The CDR3 is 14 amino acids. With 2 bases removed from V and 6 bases from J, the gap between germline ends came to 12 bases.

This rearrangement joins TRBV5-8 to TRBJ1-5; no firm D call. Trimming cost V 4 bases and J 7 bases, with 15 bases left between them. CDR3 length: 14 amino acids. Per germline, CDR1 SGHTS and CDR2 YDEGEE. CDR3 sequence reads: CASSLSGRGQPQHF. The DNA for the CDR3 is TGTGCCAGCAGCCTCTCGGGTAGAGGGCAGCCCCAGCATTTT.

The rearrangement joins TRBV27 to TRBJ2-1; no clear D gene. Germline lookup yields CDR1 MNHEY and CDR2 SMNVEV (reference sequence). This CDR3 is built from 13 residues. With 0 bases removed from V and 4 bases from J, the gap between germline ends came to 4 bases. The CDR3 is CASSLSRYNEQFF. CDR3 nucleotides: TGTGCCAGCAGTTTATCGAGATACAATGAGCAGTTCTTC.

This chain connects TRBV7-9 to TRBJ2-7; TRBD1 matches 11 bases. Germline-derived CDR1 and CDR2 are SEHNR and FQNEAQ (reference sequence). This CDR3 has 14 amino acids. Losses at the gene ends were 4 bases for V and 4 bases for J; bases not matched to a gene: 3. Here the CDR3 reads CASSSRDRGYEQYF. CDR3 coding DNA: TGTGCCAGCAGCTCCCGGGACAGGGGGTACGAGCAGTACTTC. Full variable domain (missing parts from reference TRBV7-9 and TRBJ2-7): DTGVSQNPRHKITKRGQNVTFRCDPISEHNRLYWYRQTLGQGPEFLTYFQNEAQLEKSRLLSDRFSAERPKGSFSTLEIQRTEQGDSAMYLCASSSRDRGYEQYFGPGTRLTVT.

The CDR3 nucleotides read TGTGCCACCAGCAGAGATAGACACGAAGAGACCCAGTACTTC. Translation gives CATSRDRHEETQYF. The V call is TRBV15, the J call TRBJ2-5; D uncertain. CDR3 length equals 14 residues. The V end was cut by 0 bases, the J end by 3 bases, with 8 bases between. Per germline, CDR1 LNHNV and CDR2 YYDKDF (reference sequence).

This chain connects TRBV12-5 to TRBJ1-2, with D possibly TRBD1 on 6 matching bases. V dropped 7 bases and J dropped 2 bases, with 11 bases sitting between them. This CDR3 region has 13 residues. Germline V CDR1 and CDR2: LGHNT, FRNRAP. The CDR3 protein is CASALQGNYGYTF. The CDR3 region has the DNA TGTGCTAGTGCCTTACAGGGAAACTATGGCTACACCTTC.

The rearrangement links TRBV6-5 to TRBJ2-1; 8 bases line up with TRBD1. V was pared by 1 base and J by 11 bases, with 4 bases of the junction left unmatched. CDR3 length: 13 amino acids. CDR1 and CDR2 (germline): MNHEY, SVGAGI. The CDR3 nucleotides are TGTGCCAGCAGTTACTTCTACAGGGGGAAGCAGTTCTTC. This gives the protein CASSYFYRGKQFF.

This clone was seen a single time. J is TRBJ2-3 and V is TRBV27; 10 bases agree with TRBD2. There are 15 residues in the CDR3. CDR1 is MNHEY, CDR2 SMNVEV, per germline (reference sequence). Trimming took 8 bases from V and 0 from J; bases not matched to a gene: 5. CDR3 residues: CASGQTSGSTDTQYF. CDR3 coding DNA: TGTGCCAGCGGTCAGACTAGCGGGAGCACAGATACGCAGTATTTT.

The genes are TRBV29-1 and TRBJ2-1, with 11 bases lining up with TRBD2. Unmatched junction bases numbered 4, after V lost 8 bases and J lost 4 bases. Germline V CDR1 and CDR2: SQVTM, ANQGSEA. The CDR3 totals 13 residues. The CDR3 DNA sequence: TGCAGCATTACTAGCGGGGGTTACAATGAGCAGTTCTTC. Its protein is CSITSGGYNEQFF.

CDR3: CASSESGRPMGSNQPQHF. For the CDR3, the DNA is TGCGCCAGCAGTGAGTCGGGCAGGCCAATGGGTAGCAATCAGCCCCAGCATTTT. The chain carries TRBV10-2 and TRBJ1-5; no reliable D call. Looked up from germline, CDR1 is WSHSY and CDR2 is SAAADI. This CDR3 spans 18 amino acids. Between the trimmed V and J ends, which lost 0 bases and 0 bases, there was a span of 15 bases.